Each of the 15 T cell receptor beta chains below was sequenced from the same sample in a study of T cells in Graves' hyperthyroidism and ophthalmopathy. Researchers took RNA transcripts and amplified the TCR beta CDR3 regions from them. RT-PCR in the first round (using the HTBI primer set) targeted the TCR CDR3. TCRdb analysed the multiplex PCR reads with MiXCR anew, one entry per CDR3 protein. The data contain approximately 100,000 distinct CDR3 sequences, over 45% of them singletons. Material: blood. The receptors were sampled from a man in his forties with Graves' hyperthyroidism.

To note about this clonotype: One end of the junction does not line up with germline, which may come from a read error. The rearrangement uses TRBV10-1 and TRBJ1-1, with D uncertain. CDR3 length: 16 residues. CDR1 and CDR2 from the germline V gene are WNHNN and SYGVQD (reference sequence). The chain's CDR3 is CASSQYAGNTPREAFF. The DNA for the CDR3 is TGTGCCAGCAGTCAGTATGCGGGGAACACCCCCCGAGAAGCTTTCTTT.

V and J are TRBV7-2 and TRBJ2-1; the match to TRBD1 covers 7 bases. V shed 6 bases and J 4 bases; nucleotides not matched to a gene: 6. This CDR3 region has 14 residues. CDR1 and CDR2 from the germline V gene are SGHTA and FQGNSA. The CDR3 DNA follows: TGTGCCAGCAGTTTTGGACAGGTGTACAATGAGCAGTTCTTC. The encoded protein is CASSFGQVYNEQFF.

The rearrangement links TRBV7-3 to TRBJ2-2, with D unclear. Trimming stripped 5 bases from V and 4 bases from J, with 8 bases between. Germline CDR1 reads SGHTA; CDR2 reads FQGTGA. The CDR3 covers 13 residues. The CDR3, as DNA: TGTGCCAGCAGCCTACTCCCCACCGGGGAGCTGTTTTTT. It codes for CASSLLPTGELFF.

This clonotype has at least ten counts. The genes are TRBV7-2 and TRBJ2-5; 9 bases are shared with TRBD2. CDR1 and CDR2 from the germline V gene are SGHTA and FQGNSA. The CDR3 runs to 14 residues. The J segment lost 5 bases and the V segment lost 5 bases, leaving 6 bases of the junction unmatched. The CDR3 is CASSRGGGGETQYF. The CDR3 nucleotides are TGTGCCAGCAGCCGCGGGGGGGGAGGGGAGACCCAGTACTTC.

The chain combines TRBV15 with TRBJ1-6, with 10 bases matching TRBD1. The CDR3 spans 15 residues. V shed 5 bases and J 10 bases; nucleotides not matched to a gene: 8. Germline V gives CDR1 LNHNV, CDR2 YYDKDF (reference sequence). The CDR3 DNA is TGTGCCACCAGCGAGACAGGGGGCGCGGGATCACCCCTCCACTTT. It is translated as CATSETGGAGSPLHF. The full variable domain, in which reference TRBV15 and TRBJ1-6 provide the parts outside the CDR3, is DAMVIQNPRYQVTQFGKPVTLSCSQTLNHNVMYWYQQKSSQAPKLLFHYYDKDFNNEADTPDNFQSRRPNTSFCFLDIRSPGLGDTAMYLCATSETGGAGSPLHFGNGTRLTVT.

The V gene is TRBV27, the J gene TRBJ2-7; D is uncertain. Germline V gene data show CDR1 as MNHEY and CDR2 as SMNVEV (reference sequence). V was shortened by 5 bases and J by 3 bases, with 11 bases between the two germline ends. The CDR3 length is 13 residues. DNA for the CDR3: TGTGCCAGCAGTCCCGGACCAGGCTACGAGCAGTACTTC. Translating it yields CASSPGPGYEQYF.

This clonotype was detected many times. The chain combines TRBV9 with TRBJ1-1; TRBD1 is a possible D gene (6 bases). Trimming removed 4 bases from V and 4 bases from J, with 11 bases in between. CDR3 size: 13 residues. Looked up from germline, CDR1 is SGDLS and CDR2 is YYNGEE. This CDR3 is CASSPHRATEAFF. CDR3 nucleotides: TGTGCCAGCAGCCCCCACAGGGCCACTGAAGCTTTCTTT.

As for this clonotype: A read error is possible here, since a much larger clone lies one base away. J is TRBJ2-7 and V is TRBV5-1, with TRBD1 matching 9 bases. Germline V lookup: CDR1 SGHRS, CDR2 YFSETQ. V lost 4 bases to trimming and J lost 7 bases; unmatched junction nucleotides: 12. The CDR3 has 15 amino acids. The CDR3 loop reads CASSPDRGTLNEQYF. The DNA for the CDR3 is TGCGCCAGCAGCCCCGACAGGGGGACGCTCAATGAGCAGTACTTC.

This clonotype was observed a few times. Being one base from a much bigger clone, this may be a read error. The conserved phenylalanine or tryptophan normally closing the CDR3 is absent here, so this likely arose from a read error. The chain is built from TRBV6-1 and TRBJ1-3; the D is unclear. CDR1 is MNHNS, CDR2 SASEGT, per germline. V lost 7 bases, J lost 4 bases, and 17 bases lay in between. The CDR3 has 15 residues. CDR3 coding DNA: TGTGCCAGCACCTTAGCAGGCATATCAGGAAACACCATATATTGT. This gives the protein CASTLAGISGNTIYC.

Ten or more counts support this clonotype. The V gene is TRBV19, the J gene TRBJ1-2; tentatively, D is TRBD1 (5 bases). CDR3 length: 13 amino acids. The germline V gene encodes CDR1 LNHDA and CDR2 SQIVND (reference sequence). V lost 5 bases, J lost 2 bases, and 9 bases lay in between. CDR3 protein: CASSPGLNYGYTF. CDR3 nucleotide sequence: TGTGCCAGTAGTCCGGGACTGAACTATGGCTACACCTTC.

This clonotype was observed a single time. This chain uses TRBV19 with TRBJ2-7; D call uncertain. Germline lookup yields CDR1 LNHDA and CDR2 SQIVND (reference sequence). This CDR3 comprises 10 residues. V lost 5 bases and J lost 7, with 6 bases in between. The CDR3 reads CASSLREQYF. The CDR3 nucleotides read TGTGCCAGTAGTCTCCGGGAGCAGTACTTC.

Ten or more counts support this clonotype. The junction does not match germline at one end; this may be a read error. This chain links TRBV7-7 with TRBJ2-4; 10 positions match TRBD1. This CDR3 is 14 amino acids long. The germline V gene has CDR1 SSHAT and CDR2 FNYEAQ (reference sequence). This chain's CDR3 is CASTLWDRGYIQYF. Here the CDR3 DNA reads TGTGCTAGCACCCTGTGGGACAGGGGTTACATTCAGTACTTC.

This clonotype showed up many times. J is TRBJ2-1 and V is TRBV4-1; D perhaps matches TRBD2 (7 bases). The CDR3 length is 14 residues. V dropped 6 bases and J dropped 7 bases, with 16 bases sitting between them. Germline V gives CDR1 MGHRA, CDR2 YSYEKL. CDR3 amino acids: CASRTAGAQNEQFF. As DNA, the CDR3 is TGCGCCAGCAGAACTGCGGGGGCGCAAAATGAGCAGTTCTTC.

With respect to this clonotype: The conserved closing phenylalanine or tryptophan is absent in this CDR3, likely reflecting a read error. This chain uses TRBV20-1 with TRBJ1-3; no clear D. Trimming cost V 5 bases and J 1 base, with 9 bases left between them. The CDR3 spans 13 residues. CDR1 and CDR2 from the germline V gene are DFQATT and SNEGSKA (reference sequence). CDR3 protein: CSAHGRSGNTIYL. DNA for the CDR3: TGCAGTGCTCACGGCAGATCTGGAAACACCATATATCTT.

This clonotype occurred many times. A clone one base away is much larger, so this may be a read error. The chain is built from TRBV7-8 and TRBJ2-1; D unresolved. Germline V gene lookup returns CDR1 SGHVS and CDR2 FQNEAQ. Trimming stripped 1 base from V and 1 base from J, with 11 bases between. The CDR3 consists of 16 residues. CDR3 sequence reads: CASSLGLDHSYNEQFF. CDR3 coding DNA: TGTGCCAGCAGCTTAGGTCTAGACCATTCCTACAATGAGCAGTTCTTC.